This T cell receptor beta chain was sequenced in a study of blood T cell repertoires in COVID-19. This clone was seen only once. There are 15 residues in the CDR3. V shed 3 bases and J shed 5 bases, with 15 bases lying between them. The germline gives CDR1 MDHEN, CDR2 SYDVKM. Only in-frame clones appear in the TCRdb table, and some are missing; sequencing was by immunoSEQ multiplex PCR. The data hold roughly 350,000 clones, with about 89% observed a single time. The sequenced material came from peripheral blood. The receptor's source is a woman between 25 and 40 years old with COVID-19, enrolled during active disease. The chain has TRBV28 and TRBJ2-3; D gene unclear. The CDR3 region has the DNA TGTGCCAGCAGTTTCCGGCAGGCCCTCGGAGATACGCAGTATTTT. It codes for CASSFRQALGDTQYF. Drawing the rest from reference TRBV28 and TRBJ2-3, the complete variable domain is DVKVTQSSRYLVKRTGEKVFLECVQDMDHENMFWYRQDPGLGLRLIYFSYDVKMKEKGDIPEGYSVSREKKERFSLILESASTNQTSMYLCASSFRQALGDTQYFGPGTRLTVL.